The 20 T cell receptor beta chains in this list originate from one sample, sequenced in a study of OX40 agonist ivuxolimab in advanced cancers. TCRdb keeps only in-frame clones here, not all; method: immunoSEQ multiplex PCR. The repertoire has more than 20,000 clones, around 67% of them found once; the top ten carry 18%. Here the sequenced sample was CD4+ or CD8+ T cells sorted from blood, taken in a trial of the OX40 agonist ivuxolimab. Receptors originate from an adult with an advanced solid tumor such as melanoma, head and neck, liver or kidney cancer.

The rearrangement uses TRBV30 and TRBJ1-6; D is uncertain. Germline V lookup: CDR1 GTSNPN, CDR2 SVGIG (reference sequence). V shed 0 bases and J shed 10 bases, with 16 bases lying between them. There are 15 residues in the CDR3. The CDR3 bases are TGTGCCTGGAGTGTACTTCGGGAGGTCGGATCACCCCTCCACTTT. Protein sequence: CAWSVLREVGSPLHF.

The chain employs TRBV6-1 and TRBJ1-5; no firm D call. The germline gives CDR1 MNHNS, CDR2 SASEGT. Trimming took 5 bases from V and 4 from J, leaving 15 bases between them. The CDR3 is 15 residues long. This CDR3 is CASSPPPEYNQPQHF. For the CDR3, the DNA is TGTGCCAGCAGTCCCCCTCCAGAGTATAATCAGCCCCAGCATTTT.

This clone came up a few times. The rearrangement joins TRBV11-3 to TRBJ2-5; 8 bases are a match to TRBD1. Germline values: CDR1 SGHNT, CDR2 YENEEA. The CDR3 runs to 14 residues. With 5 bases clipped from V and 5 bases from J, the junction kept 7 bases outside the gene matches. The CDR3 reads CASSRQGRWETQYF. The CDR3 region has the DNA TGTGCCAGCAGCAGACAGGGGAGGTGGGAGACCCAGTACTTC.

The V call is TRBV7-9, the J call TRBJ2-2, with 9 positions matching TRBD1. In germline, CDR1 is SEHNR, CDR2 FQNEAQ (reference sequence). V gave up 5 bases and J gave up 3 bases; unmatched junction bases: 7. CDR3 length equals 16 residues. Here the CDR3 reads CASSVTGGEDTGELFF. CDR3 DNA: TGTGCCAGCAGCGTCACAGGGGGCGAAGACACCGGGGAGCTGTTTTTT.

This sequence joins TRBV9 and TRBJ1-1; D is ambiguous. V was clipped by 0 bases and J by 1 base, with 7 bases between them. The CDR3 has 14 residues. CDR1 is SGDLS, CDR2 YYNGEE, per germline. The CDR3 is CASSVEVENTEAFF. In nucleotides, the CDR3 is TGTGCCAGCAGCGTAGAAGTAGAGAACACTGAAGCTTTCTTT.

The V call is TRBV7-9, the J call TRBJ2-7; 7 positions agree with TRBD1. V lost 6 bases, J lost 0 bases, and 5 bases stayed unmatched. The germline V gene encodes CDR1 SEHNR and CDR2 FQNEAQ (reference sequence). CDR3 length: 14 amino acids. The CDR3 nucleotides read TGTGCCAGCAGACCGGGACAGACCTCCTACGAGCAGTACTTC. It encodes CASRPGQTSYEQYF.

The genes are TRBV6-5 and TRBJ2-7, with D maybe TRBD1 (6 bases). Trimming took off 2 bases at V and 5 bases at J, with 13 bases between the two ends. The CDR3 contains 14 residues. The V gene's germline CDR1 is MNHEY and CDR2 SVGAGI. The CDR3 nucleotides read TGTGCCAGCAGTTACGGGGGCGATGTCAACGAGCAGTACTTC. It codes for CASSYGGDVNEQYF.

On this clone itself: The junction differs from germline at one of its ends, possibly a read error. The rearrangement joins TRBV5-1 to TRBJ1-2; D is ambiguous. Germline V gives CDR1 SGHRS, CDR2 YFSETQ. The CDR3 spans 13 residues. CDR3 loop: CASSLIYSYGYTF. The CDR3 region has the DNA TGTGCCAGCAGCTTGATCTACAGCTATGGCTACACCTTC.

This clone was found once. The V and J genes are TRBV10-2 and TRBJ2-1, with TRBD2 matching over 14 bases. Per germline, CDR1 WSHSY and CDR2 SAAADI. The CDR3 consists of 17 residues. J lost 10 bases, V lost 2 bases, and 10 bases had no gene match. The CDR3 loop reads CASSEPGTSGGRGEQFF. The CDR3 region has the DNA TGCGCCAGCAGTGAGCCTGGGACTAGCGGGGGCCGAGGGGAGCAGTTCTTC.

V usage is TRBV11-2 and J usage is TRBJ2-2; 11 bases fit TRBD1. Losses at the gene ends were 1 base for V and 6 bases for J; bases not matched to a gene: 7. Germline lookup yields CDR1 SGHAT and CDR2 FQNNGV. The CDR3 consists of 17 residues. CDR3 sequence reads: CASSLGPGQGVSGELFF. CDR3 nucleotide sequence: TGTGCCAGCAGCTTAGGGCCGGGACAGGGGGTCTCCGGGGAGCTGTTTTTT.

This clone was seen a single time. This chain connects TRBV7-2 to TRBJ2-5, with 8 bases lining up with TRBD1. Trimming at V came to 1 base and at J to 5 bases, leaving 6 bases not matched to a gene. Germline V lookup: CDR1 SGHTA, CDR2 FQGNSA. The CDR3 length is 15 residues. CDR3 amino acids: CASSLDPTGGETQYF. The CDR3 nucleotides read TGTGCCAGCAGCTTAGACCCTACAGGGGGGGAGACCCAGTACTTC.

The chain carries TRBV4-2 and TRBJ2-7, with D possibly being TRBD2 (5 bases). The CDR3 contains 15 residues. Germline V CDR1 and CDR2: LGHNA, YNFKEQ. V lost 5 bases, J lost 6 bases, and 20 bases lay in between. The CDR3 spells CASSLSLADSGEQYF. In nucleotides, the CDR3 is TGTGCCAGCAGCTTATCCCTCGCGGACTCGGGCGAGCAGTACTTC.

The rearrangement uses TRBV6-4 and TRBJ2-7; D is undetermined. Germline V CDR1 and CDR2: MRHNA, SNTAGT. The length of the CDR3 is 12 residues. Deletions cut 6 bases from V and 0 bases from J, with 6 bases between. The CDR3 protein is CASSLSSYEQYF. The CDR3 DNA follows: TGTGCCAGCAGCCTCAGCTCCTACGAGCAGTACTTC.

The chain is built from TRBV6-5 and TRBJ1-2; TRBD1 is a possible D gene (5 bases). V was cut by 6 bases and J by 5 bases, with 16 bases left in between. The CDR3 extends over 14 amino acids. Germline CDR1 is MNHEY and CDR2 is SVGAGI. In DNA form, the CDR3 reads TGTGCCAGCAGCCCCGGGGGGGAGGGGTATGGCTACACCTTC. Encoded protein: CASSPGGEGYGYTF.

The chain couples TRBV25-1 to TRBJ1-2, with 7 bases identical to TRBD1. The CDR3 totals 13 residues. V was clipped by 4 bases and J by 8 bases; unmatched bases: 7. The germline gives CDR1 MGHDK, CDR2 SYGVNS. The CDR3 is CASSVPDRDGYTF. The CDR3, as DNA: TGTGCCAGCAGTGTTCCAGACAGGGACGGCTACACCTTC.

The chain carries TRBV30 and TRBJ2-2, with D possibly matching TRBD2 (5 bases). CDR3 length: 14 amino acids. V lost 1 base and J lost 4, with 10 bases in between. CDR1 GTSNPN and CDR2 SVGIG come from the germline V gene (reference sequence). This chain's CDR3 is CAWSETDFTGELFF. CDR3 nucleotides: TGTGCCTGGAGTGAAACGGACTTCACCGGGGAGCTGTTTTTT.

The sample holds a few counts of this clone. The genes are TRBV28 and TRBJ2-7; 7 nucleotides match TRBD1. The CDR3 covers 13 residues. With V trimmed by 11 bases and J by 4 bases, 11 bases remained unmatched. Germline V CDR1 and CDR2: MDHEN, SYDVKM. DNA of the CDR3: TGTGCCCACTCAGACAGGGACCTTTACGAGCAGTACTTC. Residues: CAHSDRDLYEQYF.

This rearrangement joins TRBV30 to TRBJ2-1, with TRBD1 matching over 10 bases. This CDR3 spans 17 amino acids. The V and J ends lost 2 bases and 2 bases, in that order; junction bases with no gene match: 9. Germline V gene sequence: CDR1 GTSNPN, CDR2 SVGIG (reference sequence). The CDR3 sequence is CAWSFGSGTGAYNEQFF. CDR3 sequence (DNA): TGTGCCTGGAGTTTCGGATCCGGGACAGGGGCCTACAATGAGCAGTTCTTC.

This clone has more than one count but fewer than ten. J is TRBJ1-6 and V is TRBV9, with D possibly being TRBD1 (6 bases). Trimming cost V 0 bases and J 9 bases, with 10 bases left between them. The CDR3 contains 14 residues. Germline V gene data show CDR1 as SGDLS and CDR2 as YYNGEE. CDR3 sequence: CASSVGGAGSPLHF. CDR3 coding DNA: TGTGCCAGCAGCGTAGGGGGGGCAGGTTCACCCCTCCACTTT. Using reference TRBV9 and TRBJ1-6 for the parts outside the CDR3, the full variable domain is DSGVTQTPKHLITATGQRVTLRCSPRSGDLSVYWYQQSLDQGLQFLIQYYNGEERAKGNILERFSAQQFPDLHSELNLSSLELGDSALYFCASSVGGAGSPLHFGNGTRLTVT.

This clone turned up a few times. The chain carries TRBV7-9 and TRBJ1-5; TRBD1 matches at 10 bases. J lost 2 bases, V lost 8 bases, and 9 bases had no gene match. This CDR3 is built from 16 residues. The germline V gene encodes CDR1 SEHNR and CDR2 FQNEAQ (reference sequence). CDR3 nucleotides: TGTGCCAGCCCGCCCGGGACAGGGGATGGCAATCAGCCCCAGCATTTT. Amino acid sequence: CASPPGTGDGNQPQHF.